This entry features one TCR beta chain sequence. In the original processing: Amplification of reference gene primers was used by the study to estimate nucleated cell counts. The assay was immunoSEQ multiplex PCR, and TCRdb's table has in-frame clones only and misses some. From that table come the V and J calls and clone size; the DNA was used to work out D and trimming. In the table there are some 330,000 clones, approximately 89% of which are singletons. Participant reports of clinical history set cohort assignment. This sample is drawn from a study of blood T cell repertoires in COVID-19. Study-level background: Sites in the United States, Italy and Spain provided acute and convalescent COVID-19 samples.

The CDR3 has 15 residues. V shed 0 bases, J shed 3 bases, and the junction held 4 bases outside the gene matches. From germline, CDR1 is SGHRS and CDR2 YFSETQ. Sequenced sample: PBMCs or T cells enriched from blood (not recorded which). The clonotype originates from a man aged 35 to 55 in a cohort exposed to, infected with or recovered from COVID-19 (not recorded which). The J gene is TRBJ2-3, the V gene TRBV5-1; 7 bases match TRBD1. The CDR3: CASSLATGFTDTQYF. For the CDR3, the DNA is TGCGCCAGCAGCTTGGCGACAGGGTTTACAGATACGCAGTATTTT.